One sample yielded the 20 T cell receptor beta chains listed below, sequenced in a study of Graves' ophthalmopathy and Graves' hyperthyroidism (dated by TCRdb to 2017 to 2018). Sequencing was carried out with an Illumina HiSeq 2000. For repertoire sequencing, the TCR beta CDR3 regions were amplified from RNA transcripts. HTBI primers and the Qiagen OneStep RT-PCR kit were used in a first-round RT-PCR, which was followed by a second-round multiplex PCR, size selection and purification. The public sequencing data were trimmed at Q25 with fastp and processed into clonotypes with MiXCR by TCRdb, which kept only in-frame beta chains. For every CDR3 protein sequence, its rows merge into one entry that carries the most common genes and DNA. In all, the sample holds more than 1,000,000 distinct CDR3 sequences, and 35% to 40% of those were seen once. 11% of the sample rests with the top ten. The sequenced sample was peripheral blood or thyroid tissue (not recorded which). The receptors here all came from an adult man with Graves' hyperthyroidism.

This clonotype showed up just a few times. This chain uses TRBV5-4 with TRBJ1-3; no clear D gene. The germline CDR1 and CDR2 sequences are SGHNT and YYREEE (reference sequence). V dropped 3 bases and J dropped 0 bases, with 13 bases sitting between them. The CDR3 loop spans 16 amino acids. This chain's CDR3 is CASSSETASSGNTIYF. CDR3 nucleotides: TGTGCCAGCAGCTCCGAAACAGCCTCCTCTGGAAACACCATATATTTT.

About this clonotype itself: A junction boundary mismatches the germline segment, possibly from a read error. The CDR3 is CASSSGQGISYEQHF. For the CDR3, the DNA is TGTGCCAGCAGCTCAGGACAGGGGATCTCCTACGAGCAGCACTTC. V and J are TRBV7-6 and TRBJ2-7; 9 bases are a match to TRBD1. Germline CDR1 reads SGHVS; CDR2 reads FNYEAQ. The CDR3 covers 15 residues.

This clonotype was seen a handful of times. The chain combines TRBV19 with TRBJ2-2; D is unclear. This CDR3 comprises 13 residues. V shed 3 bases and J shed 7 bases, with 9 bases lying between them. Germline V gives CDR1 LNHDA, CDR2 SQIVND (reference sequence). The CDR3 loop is CASSIGFGGELFF. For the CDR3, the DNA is TGTGCCAGTAGTATCGGGTTTGGCGGGGAGCTGTTTTTT.

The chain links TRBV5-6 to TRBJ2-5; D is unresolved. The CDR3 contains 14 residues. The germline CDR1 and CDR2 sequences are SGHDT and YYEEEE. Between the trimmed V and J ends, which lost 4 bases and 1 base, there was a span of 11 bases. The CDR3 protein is CASSPVGFQETQYF. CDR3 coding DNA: TGTGCCAGCAGCCCTGTCGGGTTCCAAGAGACCCAGTACTTC. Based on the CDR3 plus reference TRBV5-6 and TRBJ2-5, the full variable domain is DAGVTQSPTHLIKTRGQQVTLRCSPKSGHDTVSWYQQALGQGPQFIFQYYEEEERQRGNFPDRFSGHQFPNYSSELNVNALLLGDSALYLCASSPVGFQETQYFGPGTRLLVL.

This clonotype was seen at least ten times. CDR3 sequence (DNA): TGCGCCAGCAGCCAGGGGGTTTGGAACACTGAAGCTTTCTTT. It codes for CASSQGVWNTEAFF. This rearrangement joins TRBV4-1 to TRBJ1-1; possible D gene TRBD1, 5 bases. V dropped 3 bases and J dropped 1 base, with 9 bases sitting between them. The CDR3 length is 14 residues. Looked up from germline, CDR1 is MGHRA and CDR2 is YSYEKL.

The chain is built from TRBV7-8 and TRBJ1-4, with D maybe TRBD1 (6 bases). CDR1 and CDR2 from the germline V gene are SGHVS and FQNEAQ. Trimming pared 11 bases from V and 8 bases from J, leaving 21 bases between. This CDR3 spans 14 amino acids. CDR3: CAWSVRGAVEKLFF. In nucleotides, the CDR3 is TGTGCCTGGAGTGTACGGGGGGCGGTCGAAAAACTGTTTTTT.

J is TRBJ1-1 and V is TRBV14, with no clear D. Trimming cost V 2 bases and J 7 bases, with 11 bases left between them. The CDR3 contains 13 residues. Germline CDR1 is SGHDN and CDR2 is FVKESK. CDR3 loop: CASSQLRTGEAFF. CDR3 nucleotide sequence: TGTGCCAGCAGCCAACTTCGGACGGGTGAAGCTTTCTTT.

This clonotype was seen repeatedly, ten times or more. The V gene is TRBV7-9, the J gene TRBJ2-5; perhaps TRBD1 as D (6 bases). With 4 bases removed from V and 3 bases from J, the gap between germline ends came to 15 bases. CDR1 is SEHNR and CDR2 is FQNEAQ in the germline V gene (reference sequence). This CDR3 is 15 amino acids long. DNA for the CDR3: TGTGCCAGCAGCTATAGGTCGTCAGGGGAAGAGACCCAGTACTTC. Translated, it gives CASSYRSSGEETQYF.

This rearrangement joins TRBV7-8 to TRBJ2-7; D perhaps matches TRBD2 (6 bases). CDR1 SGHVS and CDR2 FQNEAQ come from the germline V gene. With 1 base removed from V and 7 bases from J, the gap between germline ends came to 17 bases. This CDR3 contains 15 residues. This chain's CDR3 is CASSLGGGKGLEQYF. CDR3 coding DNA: TGTGCCAGCAGCTTAGGCGGCGGGAAGGGCCTAGAGCAGTACTTC.

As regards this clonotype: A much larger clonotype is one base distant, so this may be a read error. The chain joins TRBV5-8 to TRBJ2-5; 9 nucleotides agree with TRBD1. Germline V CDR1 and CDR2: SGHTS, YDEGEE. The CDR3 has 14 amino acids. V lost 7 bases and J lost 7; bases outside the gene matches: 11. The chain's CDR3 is CASGADRGEGTQYF. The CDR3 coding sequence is TGTGCCAGCGGCGCCGACAGGGGGGAAGGGACCCAGTACTTC.

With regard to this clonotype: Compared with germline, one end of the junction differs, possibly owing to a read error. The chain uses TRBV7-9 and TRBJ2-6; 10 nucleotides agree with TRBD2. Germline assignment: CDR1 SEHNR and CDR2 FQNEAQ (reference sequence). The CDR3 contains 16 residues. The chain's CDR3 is CVSGGGGYSGANALTF. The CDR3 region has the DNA TGTGTCAGCGGGGGGGGCGGCTACTCTGGGGCCAACGCCCTAACTTTC.

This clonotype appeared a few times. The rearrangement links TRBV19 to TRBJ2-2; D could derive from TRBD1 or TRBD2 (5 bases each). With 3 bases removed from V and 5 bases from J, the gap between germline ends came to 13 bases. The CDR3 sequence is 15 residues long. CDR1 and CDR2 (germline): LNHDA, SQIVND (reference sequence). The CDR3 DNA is TGTGCCAGTAGTATTGCAGGGCCGGGGACCGGGGAGCTGTTTTTT. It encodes CASSIAGPGTGELFF.

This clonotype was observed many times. The CDR3 region is CSASRHGSGAGGELFF. The CDR3 nucleotides are TGCAGCGCTAGTAGGCACGGGTCGGGGGCCGGCGGGGAGCTGTTTTTT. V usage is TRBV29-1 and J usage is TRBJ2-2, with D possibly called TRBD1 or TRBD2 (6 bases each). Germline V gives CDR1 SQVTM, CDR2 ANQGSEA. The CDR3 runs to 16 residues. V gave up 7 bases and J gave up 7 bases, with 25 bases separating them.

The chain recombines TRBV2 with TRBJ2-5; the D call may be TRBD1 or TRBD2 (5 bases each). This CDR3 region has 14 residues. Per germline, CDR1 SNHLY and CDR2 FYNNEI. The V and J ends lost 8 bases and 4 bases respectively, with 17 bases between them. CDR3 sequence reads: CASSPPGDRETQYF. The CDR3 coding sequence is TGTGCCAGCTCACCTCCCGGGGACCGAGAGACCCAGTACTTC.

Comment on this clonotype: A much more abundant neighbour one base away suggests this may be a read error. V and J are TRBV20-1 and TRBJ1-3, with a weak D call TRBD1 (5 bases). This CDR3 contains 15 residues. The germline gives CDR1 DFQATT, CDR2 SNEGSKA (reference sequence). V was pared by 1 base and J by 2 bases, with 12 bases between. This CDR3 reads CSARAEGIPGNTIYF. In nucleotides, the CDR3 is TGCAGTGCTAGAGCGGAGGGGATCCCTGGAAACACCATATATTTT.

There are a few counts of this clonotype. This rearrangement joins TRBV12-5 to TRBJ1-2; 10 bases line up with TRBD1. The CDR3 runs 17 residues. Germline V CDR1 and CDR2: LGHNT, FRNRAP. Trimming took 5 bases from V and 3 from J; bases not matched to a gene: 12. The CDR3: CASGQQDRGFWDYGYTF. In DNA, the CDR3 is TGTGCTAGTGGTCAGCAGGACAGGGGGTTTTGGGACTATGGCTACACCTTC.

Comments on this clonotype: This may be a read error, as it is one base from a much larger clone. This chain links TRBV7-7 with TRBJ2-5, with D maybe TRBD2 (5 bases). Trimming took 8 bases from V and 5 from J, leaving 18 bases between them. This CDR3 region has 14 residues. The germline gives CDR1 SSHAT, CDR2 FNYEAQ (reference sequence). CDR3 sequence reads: CASCPNGDLETQYF. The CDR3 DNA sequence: TGTGCCAGCTGCCCAAACGGGGATTTGGAGACCCAGTACTTC.

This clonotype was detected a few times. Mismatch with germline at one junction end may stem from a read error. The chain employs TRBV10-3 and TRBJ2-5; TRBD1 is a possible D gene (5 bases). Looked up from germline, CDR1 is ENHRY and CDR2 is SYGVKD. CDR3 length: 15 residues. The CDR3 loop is CASSPRTNAGETQYF. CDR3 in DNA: TGTGCCAGCAGTCCCAGGACAAATGCTGGCGAGACCCAGTACTTC.

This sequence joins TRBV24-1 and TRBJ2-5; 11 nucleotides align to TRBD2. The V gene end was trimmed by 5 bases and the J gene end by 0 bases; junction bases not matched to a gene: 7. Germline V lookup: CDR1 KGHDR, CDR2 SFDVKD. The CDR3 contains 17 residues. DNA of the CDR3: TGTGCCACCAGTGGTGTGACTAGCGGGACGCACCAAGAGACCCAGTACTTC. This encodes CATSGVTSGTHQETQYF.

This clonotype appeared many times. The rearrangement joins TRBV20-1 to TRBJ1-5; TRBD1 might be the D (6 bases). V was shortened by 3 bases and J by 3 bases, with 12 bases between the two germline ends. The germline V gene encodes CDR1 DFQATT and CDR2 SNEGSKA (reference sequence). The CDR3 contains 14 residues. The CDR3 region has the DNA TGCAGTGCTAGTCCCTACAGGGACAATCAGCCCCAGCATTTT. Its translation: CSASPYRDNQPQHF.